This T cell receptor beta chain was recorded in a study of blood T cell repertoires in COVID-19. Study-level information: Nucleic acid was either cDNA or gDNA, and it came from T cells, B-cell-depleted T cells, or PBMCs.

Assay: immunoSEQ multiplex PCR; the TCRdb copy retains only in-frame clones and omits some. Of 250,000 to 350,000 clones listed, roughly 89% are singletons. Those who participated ranged in age from roughly 18 to 89 years and resided in about two dozen US areas. V was clipped by 2 bases and J by 2 bases, with 11 bases between them. The length of the CDR3 is 15 residues. From germline, CDR1 is MNHEY and CDR2 SVGAGI. The clonotype was recovered from a woman in her forties or fifties who had been exposed to COVID-19. V and J are TRBV6-5 and TRBJ2-3, with D perhaps matching TRBD2 (5 bases). The sample consisted of PBMCs or T cells enriched from blood (not recorded which). CDR3: CASSYGSMVTDTQYF. The CDR3 DNA is TGTGCCAGCAGTTACGGGAGTATGGTCACAGATACGCAGTATTTT.